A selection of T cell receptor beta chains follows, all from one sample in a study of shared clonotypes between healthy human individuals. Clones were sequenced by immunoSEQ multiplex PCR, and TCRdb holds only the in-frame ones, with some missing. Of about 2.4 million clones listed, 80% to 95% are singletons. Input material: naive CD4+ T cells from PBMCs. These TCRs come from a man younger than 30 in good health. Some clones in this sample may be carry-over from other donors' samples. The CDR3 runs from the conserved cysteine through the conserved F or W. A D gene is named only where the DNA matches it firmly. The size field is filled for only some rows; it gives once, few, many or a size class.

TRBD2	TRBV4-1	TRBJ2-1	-	CASSPGGGKGNNEQFF
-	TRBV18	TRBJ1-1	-	CASSERIINTEAFF
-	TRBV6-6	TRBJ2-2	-	CASSGGSQRGGELFF
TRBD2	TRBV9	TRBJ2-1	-	CASSPRGTSVYNEQFF
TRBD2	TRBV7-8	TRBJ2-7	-	CASSGRTSGRSYEQYF
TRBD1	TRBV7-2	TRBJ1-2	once	CASSPGGDYGYTF
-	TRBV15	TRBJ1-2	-	CATSRGQNYGYTF
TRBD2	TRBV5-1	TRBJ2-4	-	CASSDGLADLNIQYF
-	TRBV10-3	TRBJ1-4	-	CAITGQGPLNEKLFF
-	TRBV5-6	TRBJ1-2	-	CASSLDFSYGYTF
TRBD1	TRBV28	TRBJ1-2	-	CASSPGQGADGYTF
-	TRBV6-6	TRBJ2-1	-	CASSYTYNEQFF
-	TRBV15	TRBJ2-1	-	CATSRGQGRSSYNEQFF
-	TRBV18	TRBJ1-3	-	CASSQNQPGDTIYF
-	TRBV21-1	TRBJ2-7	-	CASSKDPGTHEQYF
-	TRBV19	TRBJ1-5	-	CASSIAAGGNQPQHF
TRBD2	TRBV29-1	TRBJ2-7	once	CSADGLAGGIQYF
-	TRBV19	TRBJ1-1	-	CASSIKGFSWNTEAFF
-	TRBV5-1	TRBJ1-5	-	CASSFVPNQPQHF
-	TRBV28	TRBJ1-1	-	CASSLLDSGTEAFF
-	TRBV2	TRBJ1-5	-	CASSEDVHSNQPQHF